This T cell receptor beta chain was profiled in a study of blood T cell repertoires in COVID-19. Recruitment covered over 20 US areas and drew participants whose ages spanned roughly 18 to 100 years. As originally analysed: Amplified reference gene primers provided the basis for estimating nucleated cell counts. The assay was immunoSEQ multiplex PCR, and TCRdb's table has in-frame clones only and misses some. The V and J calls and clone size were taken over from that table, and D and trimming were inferred from the DNA. The sample yields roughly 290,000 clones, 90% seen once. Germline V gives CDR1 DFQATT, CDR2 SNEGSKA (reference sequence). The CDR3 contains 18 residues. V trimming: 3 bases; J trimming: 9 bases; junction bases outside the gene matches: 17.

The rearrangement joins TRBV20-1 to TRBJ2-1, with TRBD2 matching 13 bases. The sample consisted of PBMCs or T cells enriched from blood (not recorded which). The TCR was taken from a woman aged 18-35 years with acute COVID-19. CDR3 DNA: TGCAGTGCTAGTGGGACTAGCGGGAAGGTTGGGTATCGTGGTGAGCAGTTCTTC. This sequence encodes CSASGTSGKVGYRGEQFF.